Below, one T cell receptor (beta chain) is given with its context. How the authors handled the data: Estimation of nucleated cell counts relied on the amplification of reference gene primers. The assay was immunoSEQ multiplex PCR, and TCRdb's table has in-frame clones only and misses some. The DNA gave D and trimming, while V, J and clone size come from that table. The sample holds over 85,000 clones, about 79% seen once. This record belongs to a study of blood T cell repertoires in COVID-19. Study in general: Collection of acute and convalescent COVID-19 samples took place in the United States, Italy and Spain. PBMCs, B-cell-depleted T cells, or T cells were the source of the cDNA or gDNA that made up the material.

CDR1 and CDR2 (germline): LNHDA, SQIVND (reference sequence). The CDR3 totals 13 residues. The germline V and J ends were trimmed by 7 bases and 7 bases, with 11 bases remaining between them. J is TRBJ1-6 and V is TRBV19; a weak D match, TRBD1 (6 bases). The sample comprised peripheral blood. The TCR sequence derives from a man between 60 and 70 years old with acute or convalescent COVID-19. The CDR3 region is CASTPRGNSPLHF. The CDR3 DNA is TGTGCCAGTACCCCGAGGGGGAATTCACCCCTCCACTTT.